This is a list of T cell receptor beta chains from one sample in a study of chemoradiotherapy in HPV16-positive cancers. TCRdb's copy holds only in-frame clones and misses some; the assay was immunoSEQ multiplex PCR. Altogether 45,000 to 60,000 clones are present, 90% being singletons, with the ten largest covering roughly 3.4%. This sample comprised blood, obtained from a patient who underwent chemoradiotherapy. These receptors all come from a human donor with HPV-associated anogenital cancer. The CDR3 runs from the conserved cysteine through the conserved F or W. Fields, in order: clone size, CDR3 length, V gene, CDR3 protein. Size is omitted from some rows. Given values are once, few, many or a class for expanded clones.

abundance: .; len: 15; v_gene: TRBV6-1; CDR3aa: CASELSGGAYNEQFF
abundance: medium-sized; len: 15; v_gene: TRBV6-1; CDR3aa: CASSERHSGANVLTF
abundance: .; len: 12; v_gene: TRBV7-9; CDR3aa: CASSSPAGELFF
abundance: .; len: 15; v_gene: TRBV6-5; CDR3aa: CASSYSKDGPYEQYF
abundance: .; len: 14; v_gene: TRBV6-5; CDR3aa: CASSYSPVGYEQYF
abundance: .; len: 13; v_gene: TRBV28; CDR3aa: CASSAPTLSEQYF
abundance: .; len: 14; v_gene: TRBV6-5; CDR3aa: CASSRGTGDEKLFF
abundance: .; len: 14; v_gene: TRBV6-5; CDR3aa: CASRRLQGSYEQYF
abundance: .; len: 15; v_gene: TRBV18; CDR3aa: CASSPQGARDSPLHF
abundance: .; len: 14; v_gene: TRBV5-6; CDR3aa: CASSLQGGRQPQHF
abundance: .; len: 14; v_gene: TRBV5-1; CDR3aa: CASSLSGTGVGYTF
abundance: .; len: 14; v_gene: TRBV4-3; CDR3aa: CASADTTNTGELFF
abundance: once; len: 13; v_gene: TRBV15; CDR3aa: CATSGGEARGAFF
abundance: .; len: 16; v_gene: TRBV5-4; CDR3aa: CASSLGVAGSQETQYF
abundance: .; len: 15; v_gene: TRBV11-3; CDR3aa: CASSLEARGYNEQFF
abundance: .; len: 14; v_gene: TRBV19; CDR3aa: CASTDRGYNEKLFF
abundance: .; len: 16; v_gene: TRBV29-1; CDR3aa: CSVGGGQGAMNTEAFF
abundance: .; len: 14; v_gene: TRBV9; CDR3aa: CASSPRGAGEKLFF
abundance: .; len: 20; v_gene: TRBV19; CDR3aa: CASSINGAGVYAQNTGELFF
abundance: .; len: 13; v_gene: TRBV5-8; CDR3aa: CASSLGRGTEAFF
abundance: .; len: 15; v_gene: TRBV7-9; CDR3aa: CASSLGWEPNEKLFF
abundance: .; len: 12; v_gene: TRBV19; CDR3aa: CASSIGQTEAFF
abundance: few; len: 15; v_gene: TRBV6-1; CDR3aa: CASSEAPGGGYGYTF
abundance: once; len: 14; v_gene: TRBV7-9; CDR3aa: CASSYTGLQETQYF
abundance: .; len: 13; v_gene: TRBV14; CDR3aa: CASSQEYNYGYTF
abundance: .; len: 16; v_gene: TRBV19; CDR3aa: CASSTHRGNTGETQYF
abundance: .; len: 16; v_gene: TRBV15; CDR3aa: CATSRDPGRANTEAFF
abundance: .; len: 14; v_gene: TRBV29-1; CDR3aa: CSVVDRGSNQPQHF
abundance: .; len: 12; v_gene: TRBV11-2; CDR3aa: CASSPRGAEAFF
abundance: .; len: 15; v_gene: TRBV7-2; CDR3aa: CASSFTAGFNTEAFF
abundance: .; len: 12; v_gene: TRBV2; CDR3aa: CASSAAGETQYF